This TCR beta chain was sequenced during a study of blood T cell repertoires in COVID-19. Produced via immunoSEQ multiplex PCR; TCRdb's table is partial and in-frame only. The sample yields roughly 330,000 clones, about 87% seen once. A word on this clone: The junction and the germline gene differ at one end; a read error may be behind it.

The germline V gene has CDR1 SGHRS and CDR2 YFSETQ. CDR3 length: 14 amino acids. Across under 25 US areas, participants ranged in age from 18 to 89 years. Recovered status applied to Cohort 3 donors who had two consecutive negative PCRs. It also applied to those with clearance or with symptom resolution. This receptor was obtained from a woman under 40 who had recovered from COVID-19. Input material: PBMCs or T cells enriched from blood (not recorded which). The chain has TRBV5-1 and TRBJ2-2, with 9 positions matching TRBD1. The CDR3 nucleotides are TGCGCCAGCACCTTGGGGACAGGGCGCGGGGAGCTGTTTTTT. This gives the protein CASTLGTGRGELFF. The entire variable domain, with the rest obtained from reference TRBV5-1 and TRBJ2-2, is as follows: KAGVTQTPRYLIKTRGQQVTLSCSPISGHRSVSWYQQTPGQGLQFLFEYFSETQRNKGNFPGRFSGRQFSNSRSEMNVSTLELGDSALYLCASTLGTGRGELFFGEGSRLTVL.